This T cell receptor beta chain derives from a study of shared clonotypes between healthy human individuals. Genomic DNA from each subset was divided evenly over several immunoSEQ plates. Method: immunoSEQ multiplex PCR; TCRdb's copy keeps in-frame clones and lacks some. The sample includes about 2 million clones, around 96% of them seen just once. V was trimmed by 3 bases and J by 1 base, leaving 11 bases between them. The CDR3 has 15 residues. Germline lookup yields CDR1 SGDLS and CDR2 YYNGEE. Naive CD8 cells comprised CD45RO-negative, CCR7-positively selected cells, excluding terminally differentiated effector memory CD45RA+ cells.

Material for sequencing was naive CD8+ T cells sorted from blood. This sequence originates from a man between 18 and 29 years old in good health. This chain joins TRBV9 and TRBJ1-5; no firm D call. CDR3 sequence (DNA): TGTGCCAGCAGCGCCCATGAGGGAAGCAATCAGCCCCAGCATTTT. Translated: CASSAHEGSNQPQHF.